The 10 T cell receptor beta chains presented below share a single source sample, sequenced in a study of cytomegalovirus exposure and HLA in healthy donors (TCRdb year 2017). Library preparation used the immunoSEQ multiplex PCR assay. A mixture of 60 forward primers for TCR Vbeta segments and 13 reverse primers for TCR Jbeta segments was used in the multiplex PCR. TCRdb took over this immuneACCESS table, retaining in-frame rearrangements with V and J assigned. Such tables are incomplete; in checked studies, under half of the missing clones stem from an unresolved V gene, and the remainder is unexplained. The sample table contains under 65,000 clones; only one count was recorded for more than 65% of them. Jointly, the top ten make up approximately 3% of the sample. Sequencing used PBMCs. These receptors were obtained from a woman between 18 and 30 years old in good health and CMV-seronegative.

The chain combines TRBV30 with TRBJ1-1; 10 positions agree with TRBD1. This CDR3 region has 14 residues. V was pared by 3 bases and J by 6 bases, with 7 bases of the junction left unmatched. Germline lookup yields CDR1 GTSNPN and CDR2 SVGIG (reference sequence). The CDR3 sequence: CAWRDRGKFAEAFF. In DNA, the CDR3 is TGTGCCTGGAGGGACAGGGGGAAATTCGCTGAAGCTTTCTTT.

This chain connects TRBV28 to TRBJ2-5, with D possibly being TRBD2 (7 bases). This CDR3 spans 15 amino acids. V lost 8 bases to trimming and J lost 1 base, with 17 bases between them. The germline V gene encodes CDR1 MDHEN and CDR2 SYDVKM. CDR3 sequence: CASSRGANSQETQYF. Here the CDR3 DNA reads TGTGCCAGCTCTCGGGGGGCCAATTCCCAAGAGACCCAGTACTTC.

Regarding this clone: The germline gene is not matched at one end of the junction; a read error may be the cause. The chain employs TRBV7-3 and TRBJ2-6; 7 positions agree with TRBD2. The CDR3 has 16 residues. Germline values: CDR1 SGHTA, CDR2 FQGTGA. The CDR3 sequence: CASSLREGSGANGLTF. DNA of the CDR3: TGTGCCAGCAGCTTAAGGGAGGGTTCCGGGGCCAACGGCCTGACTTTC.

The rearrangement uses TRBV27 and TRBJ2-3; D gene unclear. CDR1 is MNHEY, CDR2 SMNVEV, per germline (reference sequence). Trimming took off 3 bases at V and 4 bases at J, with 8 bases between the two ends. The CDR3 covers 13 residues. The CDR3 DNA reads TGTGCCAGCAGTTTGCCACAGCCAGATACGCAGTATTTT. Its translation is CASSLPQPDTQYF.

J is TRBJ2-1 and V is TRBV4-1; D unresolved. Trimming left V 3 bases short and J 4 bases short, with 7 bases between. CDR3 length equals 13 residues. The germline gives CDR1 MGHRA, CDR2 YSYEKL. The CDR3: CASSHRRYNEQFF. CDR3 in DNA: TGCGCCAGCAGCCATAGGCGGTACAATGAGCAGTTCTTC.

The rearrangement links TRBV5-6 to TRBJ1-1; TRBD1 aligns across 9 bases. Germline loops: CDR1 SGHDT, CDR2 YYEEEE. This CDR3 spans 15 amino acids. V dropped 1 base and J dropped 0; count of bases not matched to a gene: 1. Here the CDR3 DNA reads TGTGCCAGCAGCTTGTGGGACAGGGTGAACACTGAAGCTTTCTTT. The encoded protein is CASSLWDRVNTEAFF.

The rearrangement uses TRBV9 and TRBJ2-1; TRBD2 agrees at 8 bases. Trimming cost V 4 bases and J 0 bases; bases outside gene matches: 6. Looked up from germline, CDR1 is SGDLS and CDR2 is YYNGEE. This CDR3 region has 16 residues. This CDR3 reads CASSSAGGLSYNEQFF. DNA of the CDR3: TGTGCCAGCAGCTCGGCGGGAGGCCTCTCCTACAATGAGCAGTTCTTC.

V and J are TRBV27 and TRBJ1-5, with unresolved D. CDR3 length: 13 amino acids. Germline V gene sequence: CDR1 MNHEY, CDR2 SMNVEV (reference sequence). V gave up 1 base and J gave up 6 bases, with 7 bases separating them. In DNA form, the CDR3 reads TGTGCCAGCAGTTTATTAAGCGGTCAGCCCCAGCATTTT. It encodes CASSLLSGQPQHF.

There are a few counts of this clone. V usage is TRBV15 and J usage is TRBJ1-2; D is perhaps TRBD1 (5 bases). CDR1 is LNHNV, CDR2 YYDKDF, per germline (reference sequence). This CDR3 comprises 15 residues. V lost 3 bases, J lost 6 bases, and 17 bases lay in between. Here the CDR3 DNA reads TGTGCCACCAGCAGCACACAGGTGGCGGGGGATGGCTACACCTTC. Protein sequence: CATSSTQVAGDGYTF. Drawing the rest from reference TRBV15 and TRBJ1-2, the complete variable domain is DAMVIQNPRYQVTQFGKPVTLSCSQTLNHNVMYWYQQKSSQAPKLLFHYYDKDFNNEADTPDNFQSRRPNTSFCFLDIRSPGLGDTAMYLCATSSTQVAGDGYTFGSGTRLTVV.

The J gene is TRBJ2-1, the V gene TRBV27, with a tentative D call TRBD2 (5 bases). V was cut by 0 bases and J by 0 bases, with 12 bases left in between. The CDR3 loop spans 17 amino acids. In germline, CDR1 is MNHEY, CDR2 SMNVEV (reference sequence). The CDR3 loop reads CASSLSGLSSSYNEQFF. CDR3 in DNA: TGTGCCAGCAGTTTATCAGGACTCTCTAGCTCCTACAATGAGCAGTTCTTC.